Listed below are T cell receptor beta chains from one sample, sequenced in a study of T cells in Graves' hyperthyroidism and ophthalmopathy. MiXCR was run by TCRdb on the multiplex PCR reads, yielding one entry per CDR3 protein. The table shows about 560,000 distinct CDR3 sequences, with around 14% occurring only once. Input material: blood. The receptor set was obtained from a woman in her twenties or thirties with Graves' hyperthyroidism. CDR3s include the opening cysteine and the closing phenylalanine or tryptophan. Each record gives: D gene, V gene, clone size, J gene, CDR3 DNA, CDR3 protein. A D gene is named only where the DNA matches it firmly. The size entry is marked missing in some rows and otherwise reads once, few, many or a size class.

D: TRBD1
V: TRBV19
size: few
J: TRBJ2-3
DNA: TGTGCCAGTACCTCGACAGGGGGCATCGGTACGCAGTATTTT
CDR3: CASTSTGGIGTQYF

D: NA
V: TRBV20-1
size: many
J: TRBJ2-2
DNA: TGCAGTGCTAGAGACTCAGACACACTGAACACCGGGGAGCTGTTTTTT
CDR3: CSARDSDTLNTGELFF

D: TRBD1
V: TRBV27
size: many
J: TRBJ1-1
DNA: TGTGCCAGCCAAACCGGGACAGGGACTGAAGCTTTCTTT
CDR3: CASQTGTGTEAFF

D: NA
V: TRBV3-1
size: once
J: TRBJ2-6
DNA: TGTGCCAGCAGCCAAGGGTTAGGAGCTGAGGCCAACGTCCTGACTTTC
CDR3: CASSQGLGAEANVLTF

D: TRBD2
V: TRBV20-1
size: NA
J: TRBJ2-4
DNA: TGCAGTGCTACCGGACTAGCGGGAGGGAAGGGCCTAGCCAAAAACATTCAGTACTTC
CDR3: CSATGLAGGKGLAKNIQYF

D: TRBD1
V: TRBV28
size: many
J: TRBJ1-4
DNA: TGTGCCAGCACTCGACAGGGGGCGGGTGAAAAACTGTTTTTT
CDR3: CASTRQGAGEKLFF

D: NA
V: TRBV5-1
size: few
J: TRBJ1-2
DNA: TGCGCCAGCAGCTTGGACCCCGTCACAGGAACTAACTATGGCTACACCTTC
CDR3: CASSLDPVTGTNYGYTF

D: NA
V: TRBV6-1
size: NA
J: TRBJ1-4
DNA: TGTGCCAGCAGGCAGCGGAGGGCCAATGTCGCTAATGAAAAACTGTTTTTT
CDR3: CASRQRRANVANEKLFF

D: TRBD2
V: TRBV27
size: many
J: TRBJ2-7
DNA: TGTGCCAGTTGGCGTAGCGGGGCCTCCTACGAGCAGTACTTC
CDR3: CASWRSGASYEQYF

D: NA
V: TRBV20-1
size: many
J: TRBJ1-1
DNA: TGCAGTGCTAGAGTCCTCATGAACACTGAAGCTTTCTTT
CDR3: CSARVLMNTEAFF

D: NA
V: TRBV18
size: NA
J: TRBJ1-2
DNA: TGTGCCAGCTCACCGGCTACAGGATCCACGGCGAGTAACTATGGCTACACCTTC
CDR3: CASSPATGSTASNYGYTF

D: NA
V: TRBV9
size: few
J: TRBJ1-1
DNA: TGTGCCAGCAGCGTAGCGTCTAGGGCCCGAGATACTGAAGCTTTCTTT
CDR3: CASSVASRARDTEAFF

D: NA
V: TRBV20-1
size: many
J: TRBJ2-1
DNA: TGCAGTGCTAGGAACGTTAACAATGAGCAGTTCTTC
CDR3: CSARNVNNEQFF

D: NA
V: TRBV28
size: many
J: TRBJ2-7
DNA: TGTGCCAGCAGATCGCTCGGTCGCCTCTCTAGCGAGCAGTACTTC
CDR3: CASRSLGRLSSEQYF

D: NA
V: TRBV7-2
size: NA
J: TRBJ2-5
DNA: TGTGCCAGCAGCCACCGGGGTTTTCAAGAGACCCAGTACTTC
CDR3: CASSHRGFQETQYF

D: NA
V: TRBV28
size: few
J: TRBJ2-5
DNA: TGTGCCAGCAGTATGACAGGACGACAAGAGACCCAGTACTTC
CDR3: CASSMTGRQETQYF

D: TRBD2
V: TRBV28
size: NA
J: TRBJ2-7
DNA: TGTGCCAGCAGCCCCCGGGACTATATCTACGAGCAGTACTTC
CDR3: CASSPRDYIYEQYF

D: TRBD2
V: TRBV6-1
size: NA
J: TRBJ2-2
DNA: TGTGCCAGCAGATTGGGACTAGCGGGAGGAGTCGGGGAGCTGTTTTTT
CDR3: CASRLGLAGGVGELFF

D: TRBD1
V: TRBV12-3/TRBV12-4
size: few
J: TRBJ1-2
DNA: TGTGCCAGCGGCTCGCCCGGGACAGGGAGGCATAACACCTTC
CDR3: CASGSPGTGRHNTF

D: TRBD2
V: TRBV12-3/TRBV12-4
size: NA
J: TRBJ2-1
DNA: TGTGCCAGCGGCCCGGGACTAGCGGGAACTTTCTATGAGCAGTTCTTC
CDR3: CASGPGLAGTFYEQFF

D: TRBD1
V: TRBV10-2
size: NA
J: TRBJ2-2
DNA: TGCGCCAGCAGAAACAGGGGATCGAACACCGGGGAGCTGTTTTTT
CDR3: CASRNRGSNTGELFF

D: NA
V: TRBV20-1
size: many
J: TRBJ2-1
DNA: TGCAGTGCTAGCGGGTGGGAGTACTACAATGAGCAGTTCTTC
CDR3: CSASGWEYYNEQFF

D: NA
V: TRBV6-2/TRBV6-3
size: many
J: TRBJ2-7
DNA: TGTGCCAGCAGTTACTCGAAGGGCAGCTCCTACGAGCAGTACTTC
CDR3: CASSYSKGSSYEQYF

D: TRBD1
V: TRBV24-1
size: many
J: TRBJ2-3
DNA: TGTGCCACCAGTGATTTACCGGGACAGGGACGAGATACGCAGTATTTT
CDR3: CATSDLPGQGRDTQYF

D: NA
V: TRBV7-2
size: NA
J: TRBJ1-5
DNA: TGTGCCAGCAGCTTAGCGTCAGAGCTTAATCAGCCCCAGCATTTT
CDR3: CASSLASELNQPQHF

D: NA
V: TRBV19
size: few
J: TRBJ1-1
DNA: TGTGCCTTATCCGACGCAGTCGTGGCCACTGAAGCTTTCTTT
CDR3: CALSDAVVATEAFF

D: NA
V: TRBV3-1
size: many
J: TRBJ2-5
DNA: TGTGCCAGCAGCCAAGAAGAGACCCAGTACTTC
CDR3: CASSQEETQYF

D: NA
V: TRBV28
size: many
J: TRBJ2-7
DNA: TGTGCCAGCAGTTTTTGGTGGGAGAGCTCCTACGAGCAGTACTTC
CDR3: CASSFWWESSYEQYF

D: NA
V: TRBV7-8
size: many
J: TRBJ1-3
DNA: TGTGCCAGCAGCTTGCTCCAAAATCCCTTAAACACCATATATTTT
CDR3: CASSLLQNPLNTIYF